This T cell receptor beta chain was captured in a study of control samples from healthy donors and cancer patients. Trimming removed 0 bases from V and 3 bases from J; junction bases left unmatched: 3. The germline CDR1 and CDR2 sequences are SGHRS and YFSETQ. This CDR3 has 15 amino acids. Data came from immunoSEQ multiplex PCR; TCRdb stores just in-frame clones and leaves some out. The sample includes about 120,000 clones, 70% to 90% of them seen just once. The clonotype comes from a woman aged 70-85 years in good health. Material for sequencing was blood. The chain is built from TRBV5-1 and TRBJ1-3; 7 nucleotides match TRBD1. The DNA for the CDR3 is TGCGCCAGCAGCTTGGACAGGGGATTTGGAAACACCATATATTTT. It translates to CASSLDRGFGNTIYF.